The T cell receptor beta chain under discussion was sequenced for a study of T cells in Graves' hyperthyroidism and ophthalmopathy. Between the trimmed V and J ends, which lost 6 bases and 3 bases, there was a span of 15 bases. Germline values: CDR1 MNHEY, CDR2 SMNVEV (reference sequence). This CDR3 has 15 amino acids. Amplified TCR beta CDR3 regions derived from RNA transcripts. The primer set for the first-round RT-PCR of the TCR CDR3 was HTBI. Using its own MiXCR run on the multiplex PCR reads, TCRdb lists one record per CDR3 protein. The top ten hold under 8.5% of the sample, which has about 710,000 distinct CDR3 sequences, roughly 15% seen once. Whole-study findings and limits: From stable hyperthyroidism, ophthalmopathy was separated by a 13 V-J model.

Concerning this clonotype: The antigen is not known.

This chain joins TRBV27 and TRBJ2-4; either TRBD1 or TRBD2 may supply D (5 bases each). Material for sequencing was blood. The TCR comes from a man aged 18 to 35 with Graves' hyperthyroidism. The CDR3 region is CASRGVGSGKNIQYF. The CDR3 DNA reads TGTGCCAGCAGGGGGGTGGGGAGCGGCAAAAACATTCAGTACTTC.